The 14 T cell receptor beta chains reported below all come from one sample, sequenced in a study of OX40 agonist ivuxolimab in advanced cancers. This table comes from immunoSEQ multiplex PCR, and its TCRdb copy is limited to in-frame clones, with some not included. The table lists about 74,000 clones, around 87% of them singletons. The source material was CD4+ or CD8+ T cells sorted from blood, sampled in a trial of the OX40 agonist ivuxolimab. The receptors shown here come from an adult with an advanced solid tumor such as melanoma, head and neck, liver or kidney cancer.

The J gene is TRBJ2-1, the V gene TRBV13; 7 nucleotides line up with TRBD2. V shed 5 bases and J 7 bases; nucleotides not matched to a gene: 11. Germline V gene data show CDR1 as PRHDT and CDR2 as FYEKMQ (reference sequence). This CDR3 contains 15 residues. The chain's CDR3 is CASSPRTRLGNEQFF. The CDR3 DNA follows: TGTGCCAGCAGCCCCAGGACTAGACTGGGGAATGAGCAGTTCTTC.

The chain joins TRBV6-6 to TRBJ1-5; 8 bases are a match to TRBD1. J lost 6 bases, V lost 2 bases, and 6 bases had no gene match. The CDR3 has 15 amino acids. Germline loops: CDR1 MNHNY, CDR2 SVGAGI (reference sequence). CDR3 loop: CASSYGQGAAQPQHF. CDR3 sequence (DNA): TGTGCCAGCAGTTACGGCCAGGGGGCAGCTCAGCCCCAGCATTTT.

The chain joins TRBV5-8 to TRBJ2-5; D possibly corresponds to TRBD2 (5 bases). The CDR3 loop spans 13 amino acids. The germline gives CDR1 SGHTS, CDR2 YDEGEE. Deletions cut 4 bases from V and 7 bases from J, with 14 bases between. The CDR3: CASSGSGISTQYF. In nucleotides, the CDR3 is TGTGCCAGCAGCGGCTCGGGAATCTCGACCCAGTACTTC.

J is TRBJ2-5 and V is TRBV28, with D tentatively TRBD1 or TRBD2 (6 bases each). With 3 bases removed from V and 0 bases from J, the gap between germline ends came to 14 bases. CDR3 length equals 16 residues. Germline values: CDR1 MDHEN, CDR2 SYDVKM. The CDR3 coding sequence is TGTGCCAGCAGTTTTTGGGGGGCGCCCAACCAAGAGACCCAGTACTTC. It is translated as CASSFWGAPNQETQYF.

The rearrangement links TRBV6-6 to TRBJ1-4, with D unclear. The germline V gene has CDR1 MNHNY and CDR2 SVGAGI (reference sequence). V dropped 0 bases and J dropped 7 bases, with 0 bases sitting between them. CDR3 length equals 11 residues. The CDR3 sequence: CASSYSEKLFF. The DNA of the CDR3 is TGTGCCAGCAGTTACTCTGAAAAACTGTTTTTT.

V gene TRBV5-4 combines with J gene TRBJ2-7; 9 nucleotides agree with TRBD1. CDR1 SGHNT and CDR2 YYREEE come from the germline V gene (reference sequence). The V and J ends lost 3 bases and 6 bases, in that order; junction bases with no gene match: 10. The CDR3 extends over 15 amino acids. The CDR3 region has the DNA TGTGCCAGCAGCTCCCCGGGACAGGGCTTTCCCGAGCAGTACTTC. Translated, it gives CASSSPGQGFPEQYF. Combining the CDR3 with reference TRBV5-4 and TRBJ2-7 gives the whole variable domain ETGVTQSPTHLIKTRGQQVTLRCSSQSGHNTVSWYQQALGQGPQFIFQYYREEENGRGNFPPRFSGLQFPNYSSELNVNALELDDSALYLCASSSPGQGFPEQYFGPGTRLTVT.

The chain has TRBV6-1 and TRBJ1-5; the D is unclear. The germline V and J ends were trimmed by 5 bases and 10 bases, with 18 bases remaining between them. Per germline, CDR1 MNHNS and CDR2 SASEGT. The length of the CDR3 is 14 residues. CDR3 sequence (DNA): TGTGCCAGCAGTCAACGCGAGAGGGTTCCACCCCAGCATTTT. It encodes CASSQRERVPPQHF.

The chain is built from TRBV7-3 and TRBJ1-2; TRBD1 aligns across 8 bases. Losses at the gene ends were 3 bases for V and 6 bases for J; bases not matched to a gene: 12. This CDR3 has 16 amino acids. CDR1 and CDR2 (germline): SGHTA, FQGTGA. The CDR3 loop reads CASSLRQGPATDGYTF. CDR3 in DNA: TGTGCCAGCAGCTTGCGACAGGGGCCGGCTACGGATGGCTACACCTTC.

The J gene is TRBJ2-1, the V gene TRBV9, with D maybe TRBD2 (7 bases). V lost 4 bases to trimming and J lost 6 bases, with 20 bases between them. The germline gives CDR1 SGDLS, CDR2 YYNGEE. CDR3 length: 16 residues. The CDR3 nucleotides are TGTGCCAGCAGCACCAACGCGGGGGCACGATTCAATGAGCAGTTCTTC. It translates to CASSTNAGARFNEQFF. Variable domain in full (rest from reference TRBV9 and TRBJ2-1): DSGVTQTPKHLITATGQRVTLRCSPRSGDLSVYWYQQSLDQGLQFLIQYYNGEERAKGNILERFSAQQFPDLHSELNLSSLELGDSALYFCASSTNAGARFNEQFFGPGTRLTVL.

V gene TRBV5-8 combines with J gene TRBJ1-5, with 9 bases fitting TRBD1. The junction had 8 bases not matched to a gene; V was cut back by 5 bases and J by 5 bases. Per the germline V gene, CDR1 is SGHTS and CDR2 is YDEGEE. This CDR3 is built from 15 residues. CDR3 sequence (DNA): TGTGCCAGCAGTTCCGGGACAGGGAGAGATCAGCCCCAGCATTTT. As protein: CASSSGTGRDQPQHF.

The CDR3 loop is CASSYSRGREGVEQFF. CDR3 DNA: TGTGCCAGCAGTTATTCGAGGGGACGGGAGGGCGTTGAGCAGTTCTTC. The chain recombines TRBV6-5 with TRBJ2-1, with 8 bases lining up with TRBD2. The CDR3 is 16 residues long. The germline CDR1 and CDR2 sequences are MNHEY and SVGAGI. V was pared by 3 bases and J by 9 bases, with 13 bases of the junction left unmatched.

The chain couples TRBV5-8 to TRBJ1-2; D unresolved. The V gene lost 2 bases and the J gene lost 2 bases, with 7 bases spanning the gap. Germline CDR1 and CDR2: SGHTS and YDEGEE. CDR3 length equals 13 residues. This chain's CDR3 is CASSLTMNYGYTF. The DNA for the CDR3 is TGTGCCAGCAGCTTAACCATGAACTATGGCTACACCTTC. Complete variable domain (other parts from reference TRBV5-8 and TRBJ1-2): EAGVTQSPTHLIKTRGQQATLRCSPISGHTSVYWYQQALGLGLQFLLWYDEGEERNRGNFPPRFSGRQFPNYSSELNVNALELEDSALYLCASSLTMNYGYTFGSGTRLTVV.

The rearrangement links TRBV9 to TRBJ2-3; the D gene is possibly TRBD2 (5 bases). Trimming removed 2 bases from V and 0 bases from J, with 13 bases in between. Germline-derived CDR1 and CDR2 are SGDLS and YYNGEE. The CDR3 consists of 16 residues. Here the CDR3 DNA reads TGTGCCAGCAGCGTGGAACTAGGTGGTAGCACAGATACGCAGTATTTT. Amino acids: CASSVELGGSTDTQYF.

This chain's CDR3 is CASSGAFEHEQYF. CDR3 nucleotide sequence: TGTGCCAGCAGCGGGGCCTTTGAACACGAGCAGTACTTC. The chain uses TRBV28 and TRBJ2-7; D tentatively reads TRBD1 or TRBD2 (5 bases each). The germline V gene encodes CDR1 MDHEN and CDR2 SYDVKM. The CDR3 consists of 13 residues. The ends were cut back, 6 bases at V and 5 bases at J, with 14 bases in the middle.